The 14 T cell receptor beta chains reported below all come from one sample, sequenced in a study of Ad26.COV2.S vaccination and SARS-CoV-2 variants. Data came from immunoSEQ multiplex PCR; TCRdb stores just in-frame clones and leaves some out. The sample lists 200,000 to 300,000 clones, 70% to 90% occurring once. As for treatment: about 20 received Ad26.COV2.S at low or high dose, single or two shots; 5 received placebo; per-sample allocation not given. Specimens were obtained on day 63 following the first vaccine or placebo injection. The sequencing used peripheral blood, collected in a trial of Ad26.COV2.S vaccine versus placebo. The receptors were sampled from a person between 18 and 65 years old who received the Ad26.COV2.S COVID-19 vaccine or a placebo.

This chain joins TRBV27 and TRBJ1-6; maybe TRBD1 (5 bases). The ends were cut back, 6 bases at V and 3 bases at J, with 15 bases in the middle. In germline, CDR1 is MNHEY, CDR2 SMNVEV (reference sequence). The CDR3 runs 16 residues. CDR3 DNA: TGTGCCAGCAGCCCAAGCTGGGGCGACTATAATTCACCCCTCCACTTT. Amino acid sequence: CASSPSWGDYNSPLHF.

The gene calls are TRBV7-2 and TRBJ2-7, with 8 bases aligning to TRBD1. Germline CDR1 and CDR2: SGHTA and FQGNSA. CDR3 length equals 15 residues. The ends lost 1 base at V and 7 bases at J; junction bases unmatched: 9. The CDR3 is CASSLDRTGSKEQYF. The CDR3 nucleotides read TGTGCCAGCAGCTTAGACCGGACAGGGTCGAAAGAGCAGTACTTC. Filled out from reference TRBV7-2 and TRBJ2-7, the complete variable domain reads GAGVSQSPSNKVTEKGKDVELRCDPISGHTALYWYRQSLGQGLEFLIYFQGNSAPDKSGLPSDRFSAERTGGSVSTLTIQRTQQEDSAVYLCASSLDRTGSKEQYFGPGTRLTVT.

The chain is built from TRBV5-4 and TRBJ2-1; tentatively, D is TRBD1 (6 bases). The CDR3 has 15 amino acids. Germline V CDR1 and CDR2: SGHNT, YYREEE (reference sequence). The germline V and J ends were trimmed by 4 bases and 2 bases, with 13 bases remaining between them. The CDR3 DNA sequence: TGTGCCAGCAGCCTCGGGACACGGGCCTACAATGAGCAGTTCTTC. Amino acids: CASSLGTRAYNEQFF.

The chain recombines TRBV14 with TRBJ2-7, with D maybe TRBD2 (6 bases). From germline, CDR1 is SGHDN and CDR2 FVKESK. The CDR3 has 13 residues. Trimming cost V 5 bases and J 7 bases, with 15 bases left between them. CDR3 nucleotides: TGTGCCAGCAGCTCCCTCCGGGCGGGGGAGCAGTACTTC. It translates to CASSSLRAGEQYF.

The V gene is TRBV27, the J gene TRBJ1-1; tentative D call: TRBD1 (5 bases). Germline V gives CDR1 MNHEY, CDR2 SMNVEV (reference sequence). The length of the CDR3 is 13 residues. V was pared by 2 bases and J by 8 bases, with 12 bases between. Here the CDR3 DNA reads TGTGCCAGCAGTTTAGGAGCGGGGGTAGAAGCTTTCTTT. Its protein is CASSLGAGVEAFF.

The chain uses TRBV25-1 and TRBJ2-3, with D unresolved. V was shortened by 1 base and J by 6 bases, with 11 bases between the two germline ends. This CDR3 region has 14 residues. Germline V gene data show CDR1 as MGHDK and CDR2 as SYGVNS. DNA for the CDR3: TGTGCCAGCAGTGAATCTTCGTTTACGGATACGCAGTATTTT. Its translation: CASSESSFTDTQYF.

The chain links TRBV9 to TRBJ1-2, with D possibly TRBD1 on 6 matching bases. From germline, CDR1 is SGDLS and CDR2 YYNGEE. V lost 0 bases, J lost 8 bases, and 11 bases lay in between. This CDR3 region has 13 residues. The CDR3 sequence is CASSVGGAEGYTF. The CDR3 DNA reads as TGTGCCAGCAGCGTAGGGGGGGCTGAGGGCTACACCTTC.

The gene calls are TRBV6-5 and TRBJ2-7, with 7 bases aligning to TRBD1. The CDR3 length is 14 residues. In germline, CDR1 is MNHEY, CDR2 SVGAGI. Germline trimming cut 6 bases from V and 0 bases from J; bases unmatched to any gene: 5. CDR3: CASRDYRGSYEQYF. CDR3 DNA sequence: TGTGCCAGCAGGGATTACAGGGGCTCCTACGAGCAGTACTTC.

The chain recombines TRBV4-1 with TRBJ1-5, with 8 positions matching TRBD1. The V and J ends lost 1 base and 7 bases, in that order; junction bases with no gene match: 9. This CDR3 spans 16 amino acids. Looked up from germline, CDR1 is MGHRA and CDR2 is YSYEKL. The CDR3 DNA reads as TGCGCCAGCAGCCAAGCCGATAGCAGGGGGCCCCAGCCCCAGCATTTT. This encodes CASSQADSRGPQPQHF.

J is TRBJ2-1 and V is TRBV11-3; D may be TRBD2 (6 bases). Germline CDR1 SGHNT, CDR2 YENEEA. Trimming stripped 5 bases from V and 6 bases from J, with 11 bases between. The CDR3 runs to 13 residues. CDR3 bases: TGTGCCAGCAGCCGGGCGGGGTTCAATGAGCAGTTCTTC. Translating gives CASSRAGFNEQFF.

The chain uses TRBV4-2 and TRBJ2-1; D remains ambiguous. Trimming took 0 bases from V and 8 from J, leaving 5 bases between them. The germline V gene has CDR1 LGHNA and CDR2 YNFKEQ. This CDR3 region has 12 residues. The CDR3 region is CASSQDPHEQFF. The CDR3, as DNA: TGTGCCAGCAGCCAAGATCCCCATGAGCAGTTCTTC.

This clone appeared once. The genes are TRBV7-2 and TRBJ1-2; D unclear. Deletions cut 1 base from V and 8 bases from J, with 11 bases between. The CDR3 runs 13 residues. CDR1 SGHTA and CDR2 FQGNSA come from the germline V gene. Here the CDR3 reads CASSLVSARGYTF. For the CDR3, the DNA is TGTGCCAGCAGCTTAGTAAGCGCCCGAGGCTACACCTTC.

The rearrangement links TRBV19 to TRBJ2-5; TRBD1 matches at 8 bases. The CDR3 covers 15 residues. Germline V gene sequence: CDR1 LNHDA, CDR2 SQIVND (reference sequence). Unmatched junction bases numbered 3, after V lost 3 bases and J lost 0 bases. This chain's CDR3 is CASSIAGGYQETQYF. The CDR3 DNA sequence: TGTGCCAGTAGTATCGCAGGGGGCTACCAAGAGACCCAGTACTTC.

The rearrangement uses TRBV5-1 and TRBJ2-3; D might be TRBD1 (5 bases). Trimming removed 5 bases at V and 4 bases at J, with 11 bases between. CDR1 is SGHRS, CDR2 YFSETQ, per germline. CDR3 size: 13 residues. CDR3 region: CASSRAGPDTQYF. The DNA for the CDR3 is TGCGCCAGCAGTCGGGCAGGGCCAGATACGCAGTATTTT.